Presented here are 6 T cell receptor beta chains from one specimen sequenced in a study of T cells in Graves' hyperthyroidism and ophthalmopathy. TCR beta CDR3 region amplification was performed from RNA transcripts. TCR CDR3 underwent first-round RT-PCR with the HTBI primer set. TCRdb recomputed calls from the multiplex PCR reads with MiXCR, one row per CDR3 protein. This sample carries just under 750,000 distinct CDR3 sequences, over 35% of them seen once, and the ten largest clones take less than 40%. Sequencing was carried out using blood. The receptor source for this set is a woman aged 40-49 years with Graves' hyperthyroidism.

This clonotype came up once. CDR3 amino acids: CASSYTDGVTF. The CDR3 bases are TGTGCCAGCAGTTACACAGACGGCGTGACTTTC. The rearrangement links TRBV6-5 to TRBJ2-6; D gene ambiguous. Looked up from germline, CDR1 is MNHEY and CDR2 is SVGAGI. V gave up 2 bases and J gave up 17 bases, with 10 bases separating them. The CDR3 contains 11 residues.

This sequence joins TRBV25-1 and TRBJ1-1; D is uncertain. V was clipped by 10 bases and J by 1 base, with 16 bases between them. This CDR3 contains 14 residues. Germline values: CDR1 MGHDK, CDR2 SYGVNS. This CDR3 is CATSPARKNTEAFF. CDR3 bases: TGTGCCACCTCCCCCGCCCGCAAGAACACTGAAGCTTTCTTT.

The genes are TRBV6-5 and TRBJ2-7; no firm D call. Per the germline V gene, CDR1 is MNHEY and CDR2 is SVGAGI. Between the trimmed V and J ends, which lost 6 bases and 7 bases, there was a span of 19 bases. The CDR3 spans 14 residues. Written as DNA, the CDR3 is TGTGCCAGCAGAGACTCAGTGAACACCGGGGAGCAGTACTTC. It yields the protein CASRDSVNTGEQYF.

In the case of this clonotype: A much larger clone differs by one base, so this may be a read error. This sequence joins TRBV6-5 and TRBJ1-1; D uncertain. The CDR3 is 14 amino acids. The germline CDR1 and CDR2 sequences are MNHEY and SVGAGI. CDR3 region: CASSNSRRNTEAFF. CDR3 nucleotides: TGTGCCAGCAGTAACTCCCGGAGGAACACTGAAGCTTTCTTT.

This chain connects TRBV6-5 to TRBJ2-7; weak D call: TRBD2 (5 bases). The CDR3 is made up of 15 amino acids. Between the trimmed V and J ends, which lost 6 bases and 0 bases, there was a span of 15 bases. The V gene's germline CDR1 is MNHEY and CDR2 SVGAGI. CDR3 DNA: TGTGCCAGCAGCAAAGACGGACTGAGCTCCTACGAGCAGTACTTC. Amino acid sequence: CASSKDGLSSYEQYF.

This clonotype was seen at least ten times. The chain has TRBV20-1 and TRBJ2-7, with a tentative D call TRBD1 (6 bases). The CDR3 contains 12 residues. CDR1 is DFQATT, CDR2 SNEGSKA, per germline (reference sequence). V was trimmed by 3 bases and J by 3 bases, leaving 9 bases between them. The CDR3 DNA is TGCAGTGCTAGGAGACAGGACTACGAGCAGTACTTC. Translating it yields CSARRQDYEQYF.